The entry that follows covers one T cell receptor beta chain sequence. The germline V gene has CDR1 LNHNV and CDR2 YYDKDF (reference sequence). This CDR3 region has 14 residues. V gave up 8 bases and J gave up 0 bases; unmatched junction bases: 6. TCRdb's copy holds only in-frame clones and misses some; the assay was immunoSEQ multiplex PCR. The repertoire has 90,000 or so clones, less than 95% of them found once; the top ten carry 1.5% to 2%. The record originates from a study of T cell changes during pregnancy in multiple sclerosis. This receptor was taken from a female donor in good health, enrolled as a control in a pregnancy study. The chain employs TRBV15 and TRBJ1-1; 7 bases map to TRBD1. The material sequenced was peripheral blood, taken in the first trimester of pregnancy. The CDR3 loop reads CATGDRTVNTEAFF. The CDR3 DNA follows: TGTGCCACCGGGGACAGAACCGTGAACACTGAAGCTTTCTTT.